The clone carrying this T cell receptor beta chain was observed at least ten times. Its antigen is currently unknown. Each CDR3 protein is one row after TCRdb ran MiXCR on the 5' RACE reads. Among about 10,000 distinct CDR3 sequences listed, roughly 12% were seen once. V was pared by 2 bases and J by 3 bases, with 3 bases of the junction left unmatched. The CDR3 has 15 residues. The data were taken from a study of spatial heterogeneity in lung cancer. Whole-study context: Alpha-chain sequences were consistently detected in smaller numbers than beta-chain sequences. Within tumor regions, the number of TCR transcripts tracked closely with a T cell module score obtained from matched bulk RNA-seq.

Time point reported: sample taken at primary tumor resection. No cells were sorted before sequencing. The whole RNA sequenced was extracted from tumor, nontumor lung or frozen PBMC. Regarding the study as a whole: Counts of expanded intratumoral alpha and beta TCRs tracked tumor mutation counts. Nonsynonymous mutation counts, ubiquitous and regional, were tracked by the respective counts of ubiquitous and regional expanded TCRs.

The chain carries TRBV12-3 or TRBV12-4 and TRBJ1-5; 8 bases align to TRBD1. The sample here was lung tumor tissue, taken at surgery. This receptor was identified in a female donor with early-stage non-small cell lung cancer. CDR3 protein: CASSLMDRANQPQHF. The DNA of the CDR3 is TGTGCCAGCAGTTTAATGGACAGGGCCAATCAGCCCCAGCATTTT.